What follows describes a single T cell receptor (beta chain). Its antigen remains unknown. Trimming at V came to 5 bases and at J to 5 bases, leaving 6 bases not matched to a gene. Per the germline V gene, CDR1 is SGHAT and CDR2 is FQNNGV. The CDR3 contains 14 residues. These data come from a study of shared clonotypes between healthy human individuals. At the level of the study: Three plates each covered CD4 naive and memory; CD8 naive two, CD8 memory one.

The table came from immunoSEQ multiplex PCR; TCRdb's copy has only in-frame clones and leaves some out. The sample consists of some 1 million clones, about 76% of them appearing once. Study-wide results and caveats: When compared with the clonotypes that were shared by all four sorted-subset donors, the non-shared clonotypes turned out to have lower generation probabilities. Clonotype sharing among donors was expected to depend on sequencing depth.

The sequencing input was memory CD4+ T cells sorted from blood. Subset given: CD45RA-negative fraction. This chain uses TRBV11-2 with TRBJ2-1; 7 bases line up with TRBD2. The receptor was derived from a man between 18 and 29 years old in good health. The CDR3 sequence: CASSMAGEHNEQFF. CDR3 in DNA: TGTGCCAGCAGCATGGCGGGGGAGCACAATGAGCAGTTCTTC.